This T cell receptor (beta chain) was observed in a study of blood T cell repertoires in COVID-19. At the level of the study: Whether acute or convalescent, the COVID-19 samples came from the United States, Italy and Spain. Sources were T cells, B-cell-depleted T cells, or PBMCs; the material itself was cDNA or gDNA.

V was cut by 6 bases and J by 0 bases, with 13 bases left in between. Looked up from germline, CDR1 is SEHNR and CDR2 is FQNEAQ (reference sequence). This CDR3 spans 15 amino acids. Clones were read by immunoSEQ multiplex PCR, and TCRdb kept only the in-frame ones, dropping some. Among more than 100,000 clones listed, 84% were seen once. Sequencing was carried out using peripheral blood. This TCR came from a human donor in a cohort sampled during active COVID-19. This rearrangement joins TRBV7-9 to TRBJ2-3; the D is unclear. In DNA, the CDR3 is TGTGCCAGCAGTCCCCAGGCGCTTAGCACAGATACGCAGTATTTT. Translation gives CASSPQALSTDTQYF.